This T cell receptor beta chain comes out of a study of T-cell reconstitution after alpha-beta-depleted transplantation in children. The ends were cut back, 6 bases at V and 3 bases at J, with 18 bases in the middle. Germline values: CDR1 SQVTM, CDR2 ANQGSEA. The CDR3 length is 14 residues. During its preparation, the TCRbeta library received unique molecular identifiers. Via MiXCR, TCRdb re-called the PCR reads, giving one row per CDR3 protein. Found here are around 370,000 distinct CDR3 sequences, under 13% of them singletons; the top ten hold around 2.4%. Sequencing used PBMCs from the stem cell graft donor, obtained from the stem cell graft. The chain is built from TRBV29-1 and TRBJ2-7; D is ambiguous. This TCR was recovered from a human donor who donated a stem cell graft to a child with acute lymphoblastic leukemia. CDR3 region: CSVIWVGFNYEQYF. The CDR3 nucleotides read TGCAGCGTCATATGGGTAGGGTTCAACTACGAGCAGTACTTC.